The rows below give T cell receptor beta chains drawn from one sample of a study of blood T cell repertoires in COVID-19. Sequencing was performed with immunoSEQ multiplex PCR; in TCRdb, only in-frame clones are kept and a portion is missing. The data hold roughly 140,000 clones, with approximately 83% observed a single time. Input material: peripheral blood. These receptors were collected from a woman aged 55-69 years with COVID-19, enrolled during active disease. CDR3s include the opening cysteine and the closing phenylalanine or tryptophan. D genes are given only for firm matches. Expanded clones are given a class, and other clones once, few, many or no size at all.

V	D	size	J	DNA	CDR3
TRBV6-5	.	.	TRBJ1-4	TGTGCCAGCATCAGACAGTCAACTAATGAAAAACTGTTTTTT	CASIRQSTNEKLFF
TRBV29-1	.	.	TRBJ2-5	TGCAGCGTTGAGCGGGCCACGGCGGAGACCCAGTACTTC	CSVERATAETQYF
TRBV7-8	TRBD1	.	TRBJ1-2	TGTGCCAGCAGCTTAGCGGGTGGAGGGGGCCGTGGCTACACCTTC	CASSLAGGGGRGYTF
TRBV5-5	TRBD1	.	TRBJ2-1	TGTGCCAGCAGCCAGGGGGCTGAATACTCATACAATGAGCAGTTCTTC	CASSQGAEYSYNEQFF
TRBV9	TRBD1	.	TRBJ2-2	TGTGCCAGCAGCCGGGGACAGGTAGCCGGGGAGCTGTTTTTT	CASSRGQVAGELFF
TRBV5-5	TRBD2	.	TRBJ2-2	TGTGCCAGCAGCTTAGCGGGGGGGCCTCGGACCGGGGAGCTGTTTTTT	CASSLAGGPRTGELFF
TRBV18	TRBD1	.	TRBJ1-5	TGTGCCAGCTCACGGACAGGGGCAGGCCTTAGCAATCAGCCCCAGCATTTT	CASSRTGAGLSNQPQHF
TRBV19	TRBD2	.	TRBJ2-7	TGTGCCAGTAGCCCAACTAGCGGGGCCGACGAGCAGTACTTC	CASSPTSGADEQYF
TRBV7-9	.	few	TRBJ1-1	TGTGCCAGCAGCGAAGATGGACAGTCCCCTGAAGCTTTCTTT	CASSEDGQSPEAFF
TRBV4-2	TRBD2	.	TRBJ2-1	TGTGCCAGCAGCCTTAGGACTAGCGGGGGCGGGGATGAGCAGTTCTTC	CASSLRTSGGGDEQFF
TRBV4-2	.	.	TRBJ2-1	TGTGCCAGCAGGGAATCTAGCGCCTCCTACAATGAGCAGTTCTTC	CASRESSASYNEQFF
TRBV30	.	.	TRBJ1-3	TGTGCCTGGAAACCCTGGAGCTCTGGAAACACCATATATTTT	CAWKPWSSGNTIYF
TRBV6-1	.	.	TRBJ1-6	TGTGCCAGCAGTGAGCGAGCAGGGATGCAGAATTCACCCCTCCACTTT	CASSERAGMQNSPLHF
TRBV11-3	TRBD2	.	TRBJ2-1	TGTGCCAGCAGTTCGGGGACTAGCGGGGGAGCAGTCTTC	CASSSGTSGGAVF
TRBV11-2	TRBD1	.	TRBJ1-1	TGTGCCAGCAGCCCAACACTTAGGGGGCGGAGGACTGAAGCTTTCTTT	CASSPTLRGRRTEAFF
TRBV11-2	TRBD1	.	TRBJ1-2	TGTGCCAGCAGCTTAGTTTTGGGGGGACAGGGAGGTGGCTACACCTTC	CASSLVLGGQGGGYTF
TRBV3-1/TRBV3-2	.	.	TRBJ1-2	TGTGCCAGCACGGGGGGCTACTATGGCTACACCTTC	CASTGGYYGYTF
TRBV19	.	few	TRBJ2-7	TGTGCCAGTAGTATACGGGGCGGGAACGAGCAGTACTTC	CASSIRGGNEQYF
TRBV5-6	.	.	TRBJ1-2	TGTGCCAGCAGCTTTTGGGCATCCCTCCACTATGGCTACACCTTC	CASSFWASLHYGYTF
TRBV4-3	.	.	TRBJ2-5	TGCGCCAGCAGCCAAGATCTGGGGGGTCAAGAGACCCAGTACTTC	CASSQDLGGQETQYF
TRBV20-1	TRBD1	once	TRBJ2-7	TGCAGTGCTAGTGGCCTTGGGGACAGCTCCTACGAGCAGTACTTC	CSASGLGDSSYEQYF
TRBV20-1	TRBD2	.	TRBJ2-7	TGCAGTGCTAGTGAGGTTACTGGGCTAGCAGTCCCGGGGGGGCTTTACGAGCAGTACTTC	CSASEVTGLAVPGGLYEQYF
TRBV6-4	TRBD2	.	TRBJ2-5	TGTGCCAGCAGTCCTCTCAGCGGGGGAGTAGAGACCCAGTACTTC	CASSPLSGGVETQYF
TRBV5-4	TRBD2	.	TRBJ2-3	TGTGCCAGCAGTCCTGGACTAGCAGAAGCCACAGATACGCAGTATTTT	CASSPGLAEATDTQYF
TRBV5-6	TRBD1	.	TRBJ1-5	TGTGCCAGCAGCTTGTTAACGGACAGGGACCAGCCCCAGCATTTT	CASSLLTDRDQPQHF
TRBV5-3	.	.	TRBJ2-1	TGTGCCAGAAGCGCCCCCCGGGGGAAGTACAATGAGCAGTTCTTC	CARSAPRGKYNEQFF
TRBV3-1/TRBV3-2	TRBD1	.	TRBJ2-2	TGTGCCAGCAGCCAAGGACAGGGGACCACCGGGGAGCTGTTTTTT	CASSQGQGTTGELFF
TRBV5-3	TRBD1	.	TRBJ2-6	TGTGCCAGAAGCTTCTCTCCTGGGACAGGGGGCGCTGGGGCCAACGTCCTGACTTTC	CARSFSPGTGGAGANVLTF
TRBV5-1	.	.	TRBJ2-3	TGCGCCAGCAGCTACAGGGTCGTCGGCACAGATACGCAGTATTTT	CASSYRVVGTDTQYF
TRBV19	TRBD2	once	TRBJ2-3	TGTGCCAGTAGTAGAGCGCGGGAGGGCACAGATACGCAGTATTTT	CASSRAREGTDTQYF
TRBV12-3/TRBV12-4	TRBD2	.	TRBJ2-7	TGTGCCAGCAGCATAGGACTAGCCTACGAGCAGTACTTC	CASSIGLAYEQYF
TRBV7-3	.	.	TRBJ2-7	TGTGCCAGCAGCTTAATGGCACAAGGAGGGGAGCAGTACTTC	CASSLMAQGGEQYF